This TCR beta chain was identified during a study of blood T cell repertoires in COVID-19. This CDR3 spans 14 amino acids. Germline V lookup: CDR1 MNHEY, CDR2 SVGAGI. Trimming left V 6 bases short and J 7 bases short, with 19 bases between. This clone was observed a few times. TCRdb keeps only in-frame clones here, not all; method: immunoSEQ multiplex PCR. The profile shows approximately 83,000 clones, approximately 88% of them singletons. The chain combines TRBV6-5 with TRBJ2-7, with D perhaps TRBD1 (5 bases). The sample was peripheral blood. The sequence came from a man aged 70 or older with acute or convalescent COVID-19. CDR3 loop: CASSTPSRGEEQYF. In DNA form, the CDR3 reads TGTGCCAGCAGCACCCCGAGTAGGGGTGAAGAGCAGTACTTC.